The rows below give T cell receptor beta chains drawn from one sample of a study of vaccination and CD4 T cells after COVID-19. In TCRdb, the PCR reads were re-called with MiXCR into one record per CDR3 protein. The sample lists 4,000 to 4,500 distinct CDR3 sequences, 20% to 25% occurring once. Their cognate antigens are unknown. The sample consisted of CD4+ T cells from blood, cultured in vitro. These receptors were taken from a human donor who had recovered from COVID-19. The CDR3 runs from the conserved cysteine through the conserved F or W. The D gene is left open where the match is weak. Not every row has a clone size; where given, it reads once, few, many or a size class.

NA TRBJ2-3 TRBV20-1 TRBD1 TGCAGTGCCGAAGACAGGGGGCTCTTTAGAAGTACAGATACGCAGTATTTT CSAEDRGLFRSTDTQYF
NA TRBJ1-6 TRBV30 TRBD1 TGTGCCTGGAGCCAGGGACAGGTGAATTCACCCCTCCACTTT CAWSQGQVNSPLHF
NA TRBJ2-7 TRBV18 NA TGTGCCAGCTCACCATTCACATACGAGCAGTACTTC CASSPFTYEQYF
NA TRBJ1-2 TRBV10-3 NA TGTGCCATCAGCCGGACAGAGGGTGGCTACACCTTC CAISRTEGGYTF
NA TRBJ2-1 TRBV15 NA TGTGCCACCACCGTGCAAGGAGGATCCTACAATGAGCAGTTCTTC CATTVQGGSYNEQFF
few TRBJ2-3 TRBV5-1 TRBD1 TGCGCCAGCAGCTTAGGGGACAGGGGAACAGATACGCAGTATTTT CASSLGDRGTDTQYF
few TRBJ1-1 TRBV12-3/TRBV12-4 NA TGTGCCACCTGGGGCAGAGACACTGAAGCTTTCTTT CATWGRDTEAFF
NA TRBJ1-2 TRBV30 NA TGTGCCTGGAGTAGGTATTGGGAGGCAAGCTATGGCTACACCTTC CAWSRYWEASYGYTF
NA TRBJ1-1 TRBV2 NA TGTGCCAGCCGTCCAAGGTCTCCATTGAACACTGAAGCTTTCTTT CASRPRSPLNTEAFF
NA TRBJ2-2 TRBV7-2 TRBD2 TGTGCCAGCAGCTTTGACCGACTAGCCGGCACCGGGGAGCTGTTTTTT CASSFDRLAGTGELFF
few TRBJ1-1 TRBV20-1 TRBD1 TGCAGTGCTAGAGATGCAACAGGGGTAGGGAACACTGAAGCTTTCTTT CSARDATGVGNTEAFF
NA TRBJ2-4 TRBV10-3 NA TGTGCCATCAGTGAGTCGGAAGTCCTGTTAGCCAAAAACATTCAGTACTTC CAISESEVLLAKNIQYF
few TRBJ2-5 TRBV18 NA TGTGCCAGCTCACCAACAGGATTGCAAGAGACCCAGTACTTC CASSPTGLQETQYF
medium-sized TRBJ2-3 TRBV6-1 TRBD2 TGTGCCAGCAGTAAGACTAGCGGACTCCCCGCAGATACGCAGTATTTT CASSKTSGLPADTQYF
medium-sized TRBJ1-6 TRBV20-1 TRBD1 TGCAGTGCTAGAGAGGACAGGGGGAATTCACCCCTCCACTTT CSAREDRGNSPLHF
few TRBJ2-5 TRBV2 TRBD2 TGTGCCAGCAGCATACTAGCGGGGGCCAAAGGGACCCAGTACTTC CASSILAGAKGTQYF
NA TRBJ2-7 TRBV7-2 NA TGTGCCAGCAGCTTGCCTAGTCAATACGAGCAGTACTTC CASSLPSQYEQYF
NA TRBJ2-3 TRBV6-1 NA TGTGCCAGCAGGGGGCTTGATACGCAGTATTTT CASRGLDTQYF
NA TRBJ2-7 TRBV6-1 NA TGTGCCAGCAGTGAACCCGGCTACGAGCAGTACTTC CASSEPGYEQYF
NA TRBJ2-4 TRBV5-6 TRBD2 TGTGCCAGCAGCTCGCTACTAGCGGGGGGTACCAAAAACATTCAGTACTTC CASSSLLAGGTKNIQYF
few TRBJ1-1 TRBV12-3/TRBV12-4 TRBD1 TGTGCCAGCAGTCACCTTCTACAGGGGCTAAAAGCTTTCTTT CASSHLLQGLKAFF
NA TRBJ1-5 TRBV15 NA TGTGCCACCAGCAGAGATAGAGGGGGATCTCAGCCCCAGCATTTT CATSRDRGGSQPQHF